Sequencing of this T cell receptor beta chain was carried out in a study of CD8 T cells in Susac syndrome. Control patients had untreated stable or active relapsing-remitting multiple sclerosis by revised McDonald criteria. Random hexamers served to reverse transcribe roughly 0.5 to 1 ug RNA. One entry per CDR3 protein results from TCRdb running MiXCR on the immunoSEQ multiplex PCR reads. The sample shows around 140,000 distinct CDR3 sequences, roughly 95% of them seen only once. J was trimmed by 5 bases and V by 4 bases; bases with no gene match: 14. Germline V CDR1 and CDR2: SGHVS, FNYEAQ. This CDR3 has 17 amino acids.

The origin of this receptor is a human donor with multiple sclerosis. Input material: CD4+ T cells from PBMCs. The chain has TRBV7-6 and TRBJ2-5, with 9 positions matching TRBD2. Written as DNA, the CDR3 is TGTGCCAGCAGCTCACCGTTGGCGGGAGGGAGTGGGGAGACCCAGTACTTC. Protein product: CASSSPLAGGSGETQYF.